These T cell receptor beta chains were read from a single sample in a study of blood T cell repertoires in COVID-19. Assay: immunoSEQ multiplex PCR; the TCRdb copy retains only in-frame clones and omits some. The sample has approximately 140,000 clones, almost 90% seen once. The material sequenced was peripheral blood. The origin of the receptors is a woman aged 55-70 years with acute or convalescent COVID-19. The CDR3 runs from the conserved cysteine through the conserved F or W. The D gene is left open where the match is weak. Size values are once, few and many counts, or a class for expanded clones, and some rows have none.

DNA: TGTGCCAGCAGCCCCCCGGGACTGATCGTCTACGAGCAGTACTTC; CDR3: CASSPPGLIVYEQYF; V: TRBV7-2; D: NA; J: TRBJ2-7; size: NA
DNA: TGTGCCAGCAGCGAAAAGGGACAGGGCTTGGTGACTGAAGCTTTCTTT; CDR3: CASSEKGQGLVTEAFF; V: TRBV9; D: TRBD1; J: TRBJ1-1; size: NA
DNA: TGTGCCAGCAGTCGACAGTTCCGCTCTGGGGCCAACGTCCTGACTTTC; CDR3: CASSRQFRSGANVLTF; V: TRBV6-6; D: NA; J: TRBJ2-6; size: NA
DNA: TGTGCCAGCAGCCGTTCAGGGGCGCAGGAGACCCAGTACTTC; CDR3: CASSRSGAQETQYF; V: TRBV7-3; D: NA; J: TRBJ2-5; size: NA
DNA: TGTGCCAGCAGTTTAGTACAGGGGACTGAAGCTTTCTTT; CDR3: CASSLVQGTEAFF; V: TRBV6-5; D: TRBD1; J: TRBJ1-1; size: NA
DNA: TGTGCCAGCAGTGAAGCGTGGCAGGGGGACCGATCCTACGAGCAGTACTTC; CDR3: CASSEAWQGDRSYEQYF; V: TRBV6-1; D: TRBD1; J: TRBJ2-7; size: NA
DNA: TGCAGCGTTGAAGTAGACAGTTCCTACGAGCAGTACTTC; CDR3: CSVEVDSSYEQYF; V: TRBV29-1; D: NA; J: TRBJ2-7; size: NA
DNA: TGTGCCAGCGACAACAGGGGGTGGGGGGAAGCTTTCTTT; CDR3: CASDNRGWGEAFF; V: TRBV6-5; D: TRBD1; J: TRBJ1-1; size: NA
DNA: TGTGCCAGCAGCGTAGCCCTGACAGAACCGAACACTGAAGCTTTCTTT; CDR3: CASSVALTEPNTEAFF; V: TRBV9; D: NA; J: TRBJ1-1; size: few
DNA: TGTGCCAGCAGCTTAGGGACAGGGAACACCGGGGAGCTGTTTTTT; CDR3: CASSLGTGNTGELFF; V: TRBV5-4; D: TRBD1; J: TRBJ2-2; size: NA
DNA: TGTGCCAGCAGCTTGGGAGGGTCGCAGCCCCAGCATTTT; CDR3: CASSLGGSQPQHF; V: TRBV7-2; D: NA; J: TRBJ1-5; size: NA
DNA: TGTGCCAGCAGCTCAGGGGTAGGGGCCAACGTCCTGACTTTC; CDR3: CASSSGVGANVLTF; V: TRBV7-2; D: NA; J: TRBJ2-6; size: NA
DNA: TGTGCCAGCAGTTCCGGGACAGGGCCCTATGGCTACACCTTC; CDR3: CASSSGTGPYGYTF; V: TRBV6-6; D: TRBD1; J: TRBJ1-2; size: NA
DNA: TGTGCCTGGAGGGACAGGGTGGATTCACCCCTCCACTTT; CDR3: CAWRDRVDSPLHF; V: TRBV30; D: TRBD1; J: TRBJ1-6; size: NA
DNA: TGTGCTAGTGGTTTGGGTGGCGGAGGCTACAATGAGCAGTTCTTC; CDR3: CASGLGGGGYNEQFF; V: TRBV12-5; D: NA; J: TRBJ2-1; size: few
DNA: TGTGCCAGCAGTTACGCGGGATCTGGAAGCACCATATATTTT; CDR3: CASSYAGSGSTIYF; V: TRBV6-6; D: NA; J: TRBJ1-3; size: NA
DNA: TGTGCCACCTTGGACAGGGTGATTTACGAGCAGTACTTC; CDR3: CATLDRVIYEQYF; V: TRBV28; D: TRBD1; J: TRBJ2-7; size: NA
DNA: TGTGCCAGCCACAGGGTGGGTGAGCAGTTCTTC; CDR3: CASHRVGEQFF; V: TRBV25-1; D: NA; J: TRBJ2-1; size: NA
DNA: TGTGCCAGCAGTCCCCGACAGGGCTCATCGCTACAGTTTCCTTCCTACGAGCAGTACTTC; CDR3: CASSPRQGSSLQFPSYEQYF; V: TRBV28; D: TRBD1; J: TRBJ2-7; size: NA
DNA: TGTGCCAGCAGCTCCTCAGTGAACACTGAAGCTTTCTTT; CDR3: CASSSSVNTEAFF; V: TRBV11-3; D: NA; J: TRBJ1-1; size: NA
DNA: TGTGCCAGCAGCCAAGGGAGAGAGCAGTACTTC; CDR3: CASSQGREQYF; V: TRBV3-1/TRBV3-2; D: NA; J: TRBJ2-7; size: NA
DNA: TGCAGTGCTAGTGGAATAGCGGGGGGTAGGGATACCCAGTACTTC; CDR3: CSASGIAGGRDTQYF; V: TRBV20-1; D: TRBD2; J: TRBJ2-5; size: once
DNA: TGTGCCACCCCAGGGGCGGGTGGCTACACCTTC; CDR3: CATPGAGGYTF; V: TRBV28; D: NA; J: TRBJ1-2; size: NA
DNA: TGTGCCAGCAGTTGGCTCGGGGGATCTGAGCAGTTCTTC; CDR3: CASSWLGGSEQFF; V: TRBV6-2/TRBV6-3; D: NA; J: TRBJ2-1; size: NA
DNA: TGTGCCTGGAGTCCGGTCAATGACTATGGCTACACCTTC; CDR3: CAWSPVNDYGYTF; V: TRBV30; D: NA; J: TRBJ1-2; size: NA
DNA: TGTGCCAGCAGTGAATATCCAGGGAATCATGAAGCTTTCTTT; CDR3: CASSEYPGNHEAFF; V: TRBV25-1; D: NA; J: TRBJ1-1; size: NA
DNA: TGTGCCAGTTGTAGCGGGGCACCCGGGGAGCTGTTTTTT; CDR3: CASCSGAPGELFF; V: TRBV28; D: TRBD2; J: TRBJ2-2; size: NA
DNA: TGTGCCAGCAGTTTATTGGGAGGGGGTGGCTACACCTTC; CDR3: CASSLLGGGGYTF; V: TRBV28; D: NA; J: TRBJ1-2; size: NA
DNA: TGTGCCAGTAGACGGACAGGCGTGGATAGCCAAGAGCAGTACTTC; CDR3: CASRRTGVDSQEQYF; V: TRBV19; D: TRBD1; J: TRBJ2-7; size: NA
DNA: TGTGCCAGTAGTATATCCGGGACAGTTAACTCACCCCTCCACTTT; CDR3: CASSISGTVNSPLHF; V: TRBV19; D: TRBD1; J: TRBJ1-6; size: NA
DNA: TGTGCCAGTAGTATTACATTTTCGGTCGGACAGGTGGCCACCGGGGAGCTGTTTTTT; CDR3: CASSITFSVGQVATGELFF; V: TRBV19; D: TRBD1; J: TRBJ2-2; size: once
DNA: TGTGCCAGCAGTGAATTGGGGGCACAGGTTGAAAAACTGTTTTTT; CDR3: CASSELGAQVEKLFF; V: TRBV2; D: NA; J: TRBJ1-4; size: NA
DNA: TGTGCCAGCAGTGGGGGGACAGCTGGGACCTACTACGAGCAGTACTTC; CDR3: CASSGGTAGTYYEQYF; V: TRBV6-1; D: TRBD1; J: TRBJ2-7; size: NA
DNA: TGTGCCAGCAGGGGATCGGGGGAGACCCAGTACTTC; CDR3: CASRGSGETQYF; V: TRBV2; D: NA; J: TRBJ2-5; size: NA
DNA: TGTGCCAGCAGCTCAGGATTCGACAGTATCTATGGCTACACCTTC; CDR3: CASSSGFDSIYGYTF; V: TRBV7-2; D: NA; J: TRBJ1-2; size: NA
DNA: TGCGCCAGCAGCAACGACAGGTTTAGGGAACTGTTTTTT; CDR3: CASSNDRFRELFF; V: TRBV4-3; D: NA; J: TRBJ1-4; size: NA
DNA: TGTGCCAGCAGCGTAGTCAAATGGGACAGGAGGGTCGAGCAGTACTTC; CDR3: CASSVVKWDRRVEQYF; V: TRBV9; D: TRBD1; J: TRBJ2-7; size: NA
DNA: TGTGCCAGCACTCTTCGGGGCCTGTTCAGGGGAGGGTTAACCGGGGAGCTGTTTTTT; CDR3: CASTLRGLFRGGLTGELFF; V: TRBV21-1; D: NA; J: TRBJ2-2; size: NA
DNA: TGTGCTAGTGGTCCCGGGACTAGCGGCTACAATGAGCAGTTCTTC; CDR3: CASGPGTSGYNEQFF; V: TRBV12-5; D: TRBD2; J: TRBJ2-1; size: NA
DNA: TGTGCCAGCAGCTCCGGGACTAGCGGGGGGGCGCTTGAGACCCAGTACTTC; CDR3: CASSSGTSGGALETQYF; V: TRBV28; D: TRBD2; J: TRBJ2-5; size: NA
DNA: TGTGCCACCAGCCGTCCCGGGACAGGGAAAGGTACAGATACGCAGTATTTT; CDR3: CATSRPGTGKGTDTQYF; V: TRBV15; D: TRBD1; J: TRBJ2-3; size: NA
DNA: TGCAGTGCTAGTGGTAGACGGGATGAGCAGTTCTTC; CDR3: CSASGRRDEQFF; V: TRBV20-1; D: NA; J: TRBJ2-1; size: NA
DNA: TGTGCCAGCACGGGTCCTCCAAACTATGGCTACACCTTC; CDR3: CASTGPPNYGYTF; V: TRBV28; D: NA; J: TRBJ1-2; size: NA
DNA: TGTGCCAGCAGGAACGGACAGTATAATTCACCCCTCCACTTT; CDR3: CASRNGQYNSPLHF; V: TRBV6-5; D: NA; J: TRBJ1-6; size: NA
DNA: TGTGCCAGCAGCTACGCGGGGGGCCTGCGAGAGACCCAGTACTTC; CDR3: CASSYAGGLRETQYF; V: TRBV9; D: TRBD2; J: TRBJ2-5; size: once
DNA: TGTGCCAGTAGTATAAACCCGGGACAGAATAATTCACCCCTCCACTTT; CDR3: CASSINPGQNNSPLHF; V: TRBV19; D: TRBD1; J: TRBJ1-6; size: NA
DNA: TGTGCCAGCAGTTACAGACTCGATCAGCCCCAGCATTTT; CDR3: CASSYRLDQPQHF; V: TRBV6-5; D: NA; J: TRBJ1-5; size: once
DNA: TGTGCCAGCAGTGGTTTTGGGGGGGCTAATTCACCCCTCCACTTT; CDR3: CASSGFGGANSPLHF; V: TRBV2; D: NA; J: TRBJ1-6; size: NA